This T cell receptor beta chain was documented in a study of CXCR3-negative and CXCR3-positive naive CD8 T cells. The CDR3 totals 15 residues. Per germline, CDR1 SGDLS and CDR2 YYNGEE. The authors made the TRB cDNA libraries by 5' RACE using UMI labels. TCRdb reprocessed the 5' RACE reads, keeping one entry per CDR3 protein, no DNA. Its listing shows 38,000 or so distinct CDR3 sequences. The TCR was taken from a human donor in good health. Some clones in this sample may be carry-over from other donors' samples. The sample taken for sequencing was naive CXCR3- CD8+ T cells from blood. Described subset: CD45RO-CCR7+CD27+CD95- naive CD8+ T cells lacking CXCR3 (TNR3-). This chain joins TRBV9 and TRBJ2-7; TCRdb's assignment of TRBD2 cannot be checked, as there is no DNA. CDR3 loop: CASSPSGGGIHEQYF. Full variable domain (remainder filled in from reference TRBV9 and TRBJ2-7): DSGVTQTPKHLITATGQRVTLRCSPRSGDLSVYWYQQSLDQGLQFLIQYYNGEERAKGNILERFSAQQFPDLHSELNLSSLELGDSALYFCASSPSGGGIHEQYFGPGTRLTVT.